The sequence of this T cell receptor (beta chain) was determined in a study of blood T cell repertoires in COVID-19. Study information: The cDNA or gDNA used as material had been derived from T cells, B-cell-depleted T cells, or PBMCs.

Profiling relied on immunoSEQ multiplex PCR, and the TCRdb table lists in-frame clones only, not all of them. This sample carries about 400,000 clones, roughly 86% of them seen once, and the ten largest clones take around 2.1%. The CDR3 consists of 13 residues. Trimming shortened V by 5 bases and J by 6 bases, and 10 bases separated the two germline ends. Germline V CDR1 and CDR2: SGHAT, FQNNGV. Sequencing was done on a sample of PBMCs or T cells enriched from blood (not recorded which). The TCR originated in a woman aged 40 to 55 with acute COVID-19. This chain joins TRBV11-2 and TRBJ2-2; possibly TRBD2 for D (5 bases). The CDR3, as DNA: TGTGCCAGCAGCACGAGGGTGGCCGGGGAGCTGTTTTTT. Amino acid sequence: CASSTRVAGELFF.